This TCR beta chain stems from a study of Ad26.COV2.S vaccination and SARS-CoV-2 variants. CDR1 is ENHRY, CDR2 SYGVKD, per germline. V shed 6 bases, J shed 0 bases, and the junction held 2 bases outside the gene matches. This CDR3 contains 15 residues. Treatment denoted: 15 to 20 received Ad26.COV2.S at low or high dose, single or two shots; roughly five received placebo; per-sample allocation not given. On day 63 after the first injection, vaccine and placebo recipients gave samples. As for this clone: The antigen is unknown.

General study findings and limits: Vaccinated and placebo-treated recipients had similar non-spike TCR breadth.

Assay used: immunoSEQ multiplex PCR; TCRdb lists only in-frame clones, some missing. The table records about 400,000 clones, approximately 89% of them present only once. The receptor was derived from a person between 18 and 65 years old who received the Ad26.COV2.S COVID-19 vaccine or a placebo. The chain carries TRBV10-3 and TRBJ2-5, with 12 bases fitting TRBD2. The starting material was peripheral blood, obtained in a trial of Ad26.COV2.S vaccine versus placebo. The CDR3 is CAISGLAGYQETQYF. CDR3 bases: TGTGCCATCAGCGGACTAGCGGGGTACCAAGAGACCCAGTACTTC.